This T cell receptor beta chain is from a study of technical replicates of blood from a few donors. The V gene lost 0 bases and the J gene lost 4 bases, with 4 bases spanning the gap. Germline CDR1 SGHTS, CDR2 YDEGEE. The CDR3 length is 12 residues. Produced via immunoSEQ multiplex PCR; TCRdb's table is partial and in-frame only. The table shows roughly 76,000 clones, with approximately 86% occurring only once. This clonotype originated in a human donor in good health. Some clones in this sample may be carry-over from other donors' samples. The sequencing input was PBMCs. The chain combines TRBV5-8 with TRBJ1-2; D uncertain. CDR3 DNA: TGTGCCAGCAGCTTGGTCCGCTATGGCTACACCTTC. Amino acid sequence: CASSLVRYGYTF.